Listed below are T cell receptor beta chains from one sample, sequenced in a study of shared clonotypes between healthy human individuals. Method: immunoSEQ multiplex PCR; TCRdb's copy keeps in-frame clones and lacks some. The sample holds about 1.5 million clones, under 99% seen once. What was sequenced was naive CD4+ T cells sorted from blood. These receptors were obtained from a man aged 30 to 45 in good health. Each CDR3 is given with its conserved first and last residue. Fields, in order: V gene, J gene, D gene, clone size, CDR3 protein, CDR3 DNA. The D gene is left open where the match is weak. Only part of the rows carry a size: once, few, many, or a class if the clone is expanded.

V: TRBV2
J: TRBJ1-3
D: -
size: once
CDR3: CASNPEGNTIYF
DNA: TGTGCCAGCAACCCCGAAGGAAACACCATATATTTT

V: TRBV2
J: TRBJ2-2
D: TRBD1
size: -
CDR3: CASSGRGPNTGELFF
DNA: TGTGCCAGCAGTGGCAGGGGGCCGAACACCGGGGAGCTGTTTTTT

V: TRBV27
J: TRBJ2-7
D: -
size: -
CDR3: CASSLYGNHEQYF
DNA: TGTGCCAGCAGTTTATACGGGAACCACGAGCAGTACTTC

V: TRBV28
J: TRBJ1-2
D: -
size: -
CDR3: CASSLRRVQYGYTF
DNA: TGTGCCAGCAGTTTACGGAGGGTACAGTATGGCTACACCTTC

V: TRBV15
J: TRBJ1-1
D: -
size: -
CDR3: CATSSPGGGRGTEAFF
DNA: TGTGCCACCAGCAGTCCTGGAGGGGGGCGCGGTACTGAAGCTTTCTTT

V: TRBV7-8
J: TRBJ1-5
D: TRBD1
size: -
CDR3: CASSTDRASNQPQHF
DNA: TGTGCCAGCAGCACAGACAGGGCTAGCAATCAGCCCCAGCATTTT

V: TRBV5-4
J: TRBJ2-7
D: -
size: -
CDR3: CASSLSHEQYF
DNA: TGTGCCAGCAGCCTCTCCCACGAGCAGTACTTC

V: TRBV15
J: TRBJ2-1
D: TRBD2
size: -
CDR3: CATSSTGLAEAYNEQFF
DNA: TGTGCCACCAGCAGTACCGGGCTAGCGGAAGCCTACAATGAGCAGTTCTTC

V: TRBV7-7
J: TRBJ2-2
D: -
size: -
CDR3: CASRGVNTGELFF
DNA: TGTGCTAGCAGAGGAGTCAACACCGGGGAGCTGTTTTTT

V: TRBV5-1
J: TRBJ2-1
D: -
size: -
CDR3: CASSFGGKHNEQFF
DNA: TGCGCCAGCAGCTTTGGCGGGAAACACAATGAGCAGTTCTTC

V: TRBV15
J: TRBJ1-5
D: -
size: -
CDR3: CATSRAQQPQHF
DNA: TGTGCCACCAGCAGAGCCCAACAGCCCCAGCATTTT

V: TRBV19
J: TRBJ2-7
D: TRBD1
size: -
CDR3: CASSITGAAEQYF
DNA: TGTGCCAGTAGTATTACAGGGGCCGCCGAGCAGTACTTC

V: TRBV10-1
J: TRBJ2-7
D: -
size: -
CDR3: CASSQNRSSYEQYF
DNA: TGCGCCAGCAGTCAAAACAGGAGCTCCTACGAGCAGTACTTC

V: TRBV23-1
J: TRBJ1-5
D: TRBD1
size: -
CDR3: CASSHKTGGFNQPQHF
DNA: TGCGCCAGCAGTCATAAGACAGGGGGTTTCAATCAGCCCCAGCATTTT

V: TRBV5-1
J: TRBJ2-1
D: TRBD2
size: -
CDR3: CASSPRTSGNFYNEQFF
DNA: TGCGCCAGCAGCCCCCGGACTAGCGGGAACTTCTACAATGAGCAGTTCTTC

V: TRBV29-1
J: TRBJ1-5
D: TRBD1
size: once
CDR3: CSVQGAGQPQHF
DNA: TGCAGCGTCCAGGGGGCCGGTCAGCCCCAGCATTTT

V: TRBV5-5
J: TRBJ2-1
D: -
size: -
CDR3: CASSITGFGEQFF
DNA: TGTGCCAGCAGCATCACGGGGTTTGGTGAGCAGTTCTTC